These 26 T cell receptor beta chains were all obtained from the same sample, sequenced in a study of cytomegalovirus exposure and HLA in healthy donors. The PCR employed 60 Vbeta primers together with 13 Jbeta primers. Sequenced by immunoSEQ multiplex PCR; TCRdb stores in-frame clones only, minus some. The sample holds 200,000 or so clones. The sample taken for sequencing was PBMCs. The receptors here all came from a girl aged 2 to 10 in good health and CMV-seropositive.

This chain links TRBV5-4 with TRBJ1-1; D is undetermined. The CDR3 runs to 16 residues. Germline CDR1 is SGHNT and CDR2 is YYREEE (reference sequence). Trimming pared 6 bases from V and 1 base from J, leaving 19 bases between. CDR3 DNA: TGTGCCAGCATTTCGGGTGACCTAGGCGGGAACACTGAAGCTTTCTTT. It is translated as CASISGDLGGNTEAFF.

V usage is TRBV27 and J usage is TRBJ2-2; D unresolved. Trimming shortened V by 6 bases and J by 6 bases, and 11 bases separated the two germline ends. This CDR3 region has 13 residues. Germline V gene lookup returns CDR1 MNHEY and CDR2 SMNVEV (reference sequence). CDR3 sequence (DNA): TGTGCCAGCAGCCCCATTGAGGCCGGGGAGCTGTTTTTT. It encodes CASSPIEAGELFF.

The V and J genes are TRBV28 and TRBJ1-1; no clear D gene. V gave up 2 bases and J gave up 7 bases, with 11 bases separating them. The CDR3 has 13 residues. Germline V gene lookup returns CDR1 MDHEN and CDR2 SYDVKM. The DNA of the CDR3 is TGTGCCAGCAGTTTACCCATCAGAGGTGAAGCTTTCTTT. It encodes CASSLPIRGEAFF.

The V gene is TRBV28, the J gene TRBJ1-1; 7 positions match TRBD1. V lost 7 bases, J lost 8 bases, and 13 bases stayed unmatched. The CDR3 spans 14 residues. CDR1 and CDR2 (germline): MDHEN, SYDVKM. The CDR3 nucleotides are TGTGCCAGCACCTTGATCAGACAGGGACCCGAAGCTTTCTTT. Amino acids: CASTLIRQGPEAFF. The variable domain in full, with the rest retrieved from reference TRBV28 and TRBJ1-1, is DVKVTQSSRYLVKRTGEKVFLECVQDMDHENMFWYRQDPGLGLRLIYFSYDVKMKEKGDIPEGYSVSREKKERFSLILESASTNQTSMYLCASTLIRQGPEAFFGQGTRLTVV.

The genes are TRBV2 and TRBJ1-1; 9 bases agree with TRBD1. V lost 7 bases to trimming and J lost 2 bases; unmatched junction nucleotides: 8. This CDR3 contains 15 residues. Germline V gives CDR1 SNHLY, CDR2 FYNNEI. The CDR3 protein is CASIFLQGANTEAFF. CDR3 DNA: TGTGCCAGCATCTTTTTACAGGGGGCTAACACTGAAGCTTTCTTT.

The rearrangement links TRBV6-7 to TRBJ2-7; D call uncertain. TRBV6-7 is an ORF for which the function is uncertain. With 5 bases removed from V and 3 bases from J, the gap between germline ends came to 17 bases. This CDR3 is 15 amino acids long. CDR3 sequence reads: CASSISRLVGYEQYF. In nucleotides, the CDR3 is TGTGCCAGCAGTATTTCCCGGCTAGTCGGCTACGAGCAGTACTTC.

The V gene is TRBV27, the J gene TRBJ2-3; D may be TRBD1 (5 bases). CDR3 length equals 13 residues. CDR1 and CDR2 from the germline V gene are MNHEY and SMNVEV (reference sequence). V gave up 6 bases and J gave up 5 bases, with 12 bases separating them. The CDR3 DNA sequence: TGTGCCAGCAGCCCCGACAGTAGAGATACGCAGTATTTT. Protein: CASSPDSRDTQYF.

This chain links TRBV25-1 with TRBJ2-6; 10 positions agree with TRBD1. The CDR3 is made up of 18 amino acids. Germline V lookup: CDR1 MGHDK, CDR2 SYGVNS. Trimming at V came to 6 bases and at J to 2 bases, leaving 10 bases not matched to a gene. The CDR3 DNA is TGTGCCAGCAGGGGGTCCGGGACAGGGGTCGCTGGGGCCAACGTCCTGACTTTC. Its translation is CASRGSGTGVAGANVLTF. Filled out from reference TRBV25-1 and TRBJ2-6, the complete variable domain reads EADIYQTPRYLVIGTGKKITLECSQTMGHDKMYWYQQDPGMELHLIHYSYGVNSTEKGDLSSESTVSRIRTEHFPLTLESARPSHTSQYLCASRGSGTGVAGANVLTFGAGSRLTVL.

V and J are TRBV7-2 and TRBJ1-1; a weak D match, TRBD1 (5 bases). The germline V and J ends were trimmed by 4 bases and 6 bases, with 12 bases remaining between them. This CDR3 has 13 residues. Germline V gives CDR1 SGHTA, CDR2 FQGNSA. CDR3 DNA sequence: TGTGCCAGCAGCTCCCGGGGGGGTTCTGAAGCTTTCTTT. This encodes CASSSRGGSEAFF.

The CDR3 DNA reads as TGTGCCAGTAGTTTGACAGGGATCACTGAAGCTTTCTTT. Encoded protein: CASSLTGITEAFF. This rearrangement joins TRBV19 to TRBJ1-1; 7 bases line up with TRBD1. This CDR3 contains 13 residues. CDR1 is LNHDA, CDR2 SQIVND, per germline (reference sequence). The trim removed 5 bases at V and 4 bases at J, leaving 4 bases unmatched.

The rearrangement links TRBV27 to TRBJ2-7; 11 positions match TRBD2. Germline V gene lookup returns CDR1 MNHEY and CDR2 SMNVEV (reference sequence). The CDR3 consists of 15 residues. After removal of 3 bases from V and 2 bases from J, the junction contained 3 bases not matched to a gene. The CDR3 nucleotides read TGTGCCAGCAGTTTGACTAGCGGGATTGCCTACGAGCAGTACTTC. Its protein product is CASSLTSGIAYEQYF.

With regard to this clone: The same CDR3 also results from other DNA sequences found in this sample. This chain joins TRBV10-3 and TRBJ2-7; 11 bases line up with TRBD1. CDR3 length: 14 amino acids. Per germline, CDR1 ENHRY and CDR2 SYGVKD. The trim removed 6 bases at V and 5 bases at J, leaving 6 bases unmatched. The CDR3: CAIRPGTGGDEQYF. CDR3 DNA sequence: TGTGCCATCAGGCCCGGGACAGGGGGGGACGAGCAGTACTTC.

V and J are TRBV19 and TRBJ2-1; TRBD2 agrees at 11 bases. CDR1 and CDR2 (germline): LNHDA, SQIVND (reference sequence). With 6 bases clipped from V and 9 bases from J, the junction kept 4 bases outside the gene matches. The CDR3 sequence is 13 residues long. The CDR3 loop reads CASRRLAGSEQFF. In DNA, the CDR3 is TGTGCCAGTAGAAGACTAGCGGGAAGTGAGCAGTTCTTC.

The CDR3 nucleotides read TGCGCCAGCAGCCAAGGGTCGGTAAATCAGCCCCAGCATTTT. This translates into CASSQGSVNQPQHF. The chain couples TRBV4-1 to TRBJ1-5; D not resolved. V dropped 1 base and J dropped 4 bases, with 8 bases sitting between them. Germline lookup yields CDR1 MGHRA and CDR2 YSYEKL. CDR3 length: 14 residues.

The rearrangement uses TRBV7-9 and TRBJ1-5, with 7 bases that match TRBD1. CDR1 is SEHNR and CDR2 is FQNEAQ in the germline V gene (reference sequence). Trimming took 5 bases from V and 0 from J; bases not matched to a gene: 13. This CDR3 is built from 18 residues. The CDR3 coding sequence is TGTGCCAGCAGCCCCCACCGCAACAGGGGAAATAGCAATCAGCCCCAGCATTTT. Translation gives CASSPHRNRGNSNQPQHF.

The V gene is TRBV30, the J gene TRBJ2-7, with TRBD1 matching 7 bases. The CDR3 is 12 amino acids. Germline values: CDR1 GTSNPN, CDR2 SVGIG (reference sequence). V dropped 6 bases and J dropped 6; count of bases not matched to a gene: 8. The CDR3 sequence: CACGDSVGEQYF. The CDR3, as DNA: TGTGCCTGTGGGGACAGCGTGGGCGAGCAGTACTTC.

V is TRBV13 and J is TRBJ1-1, with D possibly matching TRBD1 (6 bases). The CDR3 totals 15 residues. V lost 5 bases, J lost 0 bases, and 13 bases lay in between. CDR1 and CDR2 (germline): PRHDT, FYEKMQ (reference sequence). The CDR3, as DNA: TGTGCCAGCAGCCCAGGGGACGGAATGAACACTGAAGCTTTCTTT. This translates into CASSPGDGMNTEAFF.

This chain joins TRBV18 and TRBJ1-2, with D hard to call. The CDR3 covers 13 residues. V was clipped by 5 bases and J by 13 bases, with 20 bases between them. CDR1 is KGHSH and CDR2 is LQKENI in the germline V gene. This CDR3 reads CASSTQTISGSTF. Here the CDR3 DNA reads TGTGCCAGCTCAACCCAGACCATTTCGGGGAGCACCTTC. The whole variable domain, remainder taken from reference TRBV18 and TRBJ1-2, is NAGVMQNPRHLVRRRGQEARLRCSPMKGHSHVYWYRQLPEEGLKFMVYLQKENIIDESGMPKERFSAEFPKEGPSILRIQQVVRGDSAAYFCASSTQTISGSTFGSGTRLTVV.

The chain recombines TRBV30 with TRBJ2-1, with 11 bases that match TRBD2. From germline, CDR1 is GTSNPN and CDR2 SVGIG (reference sequence). Germline trimming cut 4 bases from V and 9 bases from J; bases unmatched to any gene: 14. The CDR3 runs 16 residues. The CDR3 loop reads CAWNSRWLAGGTEQFF. The CDR3 nucleotides are TGTGCCTGGAACTCACGGTGGTTAGCGGGAGGGACTGAGCAGTTCTTC.

The V and J genes are TRBV11-2 and TRBJ1-5; a possible D gene is TRBD1 (6 bases). Germline CDR1 SGHAT, CDR2 FQNNGV. The CDR3 sequence is 16 residues long. Trimming took off 1 base at V and 4 bases at J, with 14 bases between the two ends. The CDR3 coding sequence is TGTGCCAGCAGCTTAGGGGGGCCAGGGGCAAATCAGCCCCAGCATTTT. Encoded protein: CASSLGGPGANQPQHF. The variable domain in full, completed from reference TRBV11-2 and TRBJ1-5, reads EAGVAQSPRYKIIEKRQSVAFWCNPISGHATLYWYQQILGQGPKLLIQFQNNGVVDDSQLPKDRFSAERLKGVDSTLKIQPAKLEDSAVYLCASSLGGPGANQPQHFGDGTRLSIL.

This chain connects TRBV5-1 to TRBJ2-3; weak D call: TRBD1 (6 bases). The V end lost 0 bases, the J end lost 10 bases, and 12 bases lay between the germline ends. The CDR3 loop spans 13 amino acids. CDR1 is SGHRS, CDR2 YFSETQ, per germline. This CDR3 is CASSLAGTSAQYF. The CDR3 nucleotides read TGCGCCAGCAGCTTGGCGGGGACAAGTGCGCAGTATTTT.

The chain is built from TRBV30 and TRBJ2-7, with TRBD1 matching 7 bases. CDR3 length: 14 amino acids. V shed 2 bases, J shed 1 base, and the junction held 5 bases outside the gene matches. Germline assignment: CDR1 GTSNPN and CDR2 SVGIG (reference sequence). CDR3 protein: CAWSITGVSYEQYF. CDR3 sequence (DNA): TGTGCCTGGAGTATTACAGGGGTTTCCTACGAGCAGTACTTC.

The V and J genes are TRBV13 and TRBJ2-3, with D possibly matching TRBD1 (5 bases). There are 13 residues in the CDR3. V was shortened by 8 bases and J by 2 bases, with 11 bases between the two germline ends. The germline V gene has CDR1 PRHDT and CDR2 FYEKMQ (reference sequence). As DNA, the CDR3 is TGTGCCAGCTTAAAGGGGCCCACAGATACGCAGTATTTT. Translating it yields CASLKGPTDTQYF.

The chain joins TRBV5-6 to TRBJ2-5, with D maybe TRBD1 (5 bases). Germline CDR1 is SGHDT and CDR2 is YYEEEE. Trimming cost V 1 base and J 7 bases, with 11 bases left between them. This CDR3 spans 13 amino acids. The CDR3 coding sequence is TGTGCCAGCAGCTTGAAGGGGCTGGCGACCCAGTACTTC. Encoded protein: CASSLKGLATQYF.

The chain combines TRBV4-2 with TRBJ1-4, with 7 bases lining up with TRBD1. There are 16 residues in the CDR3. Trimming at V came to 0 bases and at J to 4 bases, leaving 5 bases not matched to a gene. Germline loops: CDR1 LGHNA, CDR2 YNFKEQ. The DNA of the CDR3 is TGTGCCAGCAGCCAAGAAATTCAGGGGGATAATGAAAAACTGTTTTTT. Translating gives CASSQEIQGDNEKLFF.

The V and J genes are TRBV4-2 and TRBJ2-1; 9 positions agree with TRBD2. Germline V gene data show CDR1 as LGHNA and CDR2 as YNFKEQ. The junction had 1 base not matched to a gene; V was cut back by 1 base and J by 6 bases. This CDR3 comprises 14 residues. The CDR3 reads CASSQGGRGNEQFF. CDR3 DNA: TGTGCCAGCAGCCAAGGCGGGAGGGGCAATGAGCAGTTCTTC.